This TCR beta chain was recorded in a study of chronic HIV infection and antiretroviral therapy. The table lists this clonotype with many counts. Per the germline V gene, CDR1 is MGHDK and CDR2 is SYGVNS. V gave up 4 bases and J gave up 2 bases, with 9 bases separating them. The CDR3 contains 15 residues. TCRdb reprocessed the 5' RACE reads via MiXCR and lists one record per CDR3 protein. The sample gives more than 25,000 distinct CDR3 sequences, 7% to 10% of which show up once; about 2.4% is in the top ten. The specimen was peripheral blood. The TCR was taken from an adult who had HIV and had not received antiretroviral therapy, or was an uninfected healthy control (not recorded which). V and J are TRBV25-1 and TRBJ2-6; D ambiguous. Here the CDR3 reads CASSVHSPGANVLTF. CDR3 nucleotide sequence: TGTGCCAGCAGTGTCCACTCCCCTGGGGCCAACGTCCTGACTTTC.